This TCR beta chain was sequenced for a study of OX40 agonist ivuxolimab in advanced cancers. In the case of this clone: Its antigen remains unknown.

General study findings and limits: Some of the nonresponding patients also showed low levels of normalized T-cell clonal expansion.

The junction had 2 bases not matched to a gene; V was cut back by 6 bases and J by 7 bases. This CDR3 has 13 amino acids. Germline V CDR1 and CDR2: ENHRY, SYGVKD. Here immunoSEQ multiplex PCR was the method, and the copy in TCRdb shows in-frame clones only, minus some. This sample has approximately 58,000 clones; about 83% occur once, and the top ten carry roughly 2.7%. This TCR was sampled from an adult with an advanced solid tumor such as melanoma, head and neck, liver or kidney cancer. V is TRBV10-3 and J is TRBJ2-1; 11 nucleotides agree with TRBD1. This specimen was CD4+ or CD8+ T cells sorted from blood, taken in a trial of the OX40 agonist ivuxolimab. CDR3 amino acids: CAIRGQGENEQFF. CDR3 in DNA: TGTGCCATCAGGGGACAGGGGGAGAATGAGCAGTTCTTC.